These 3 T cell receptor beta chains share one sample of origin, sequenced in a study of T cells in Graves' hyperthyroidism and ophthalmopathy. TCR beta CDR3 sequences were amplified from RNA transcripts. The HTBI primer set drove a first-round RT-PCR of the TCR CDR3. One entry per CDR3 protein, called by TCRdb with MiXCR from the multiplex PCR reads. The table lists a few hundred thousand distinct CDR3 sequences, about a sixth of them singletons, with under 8% in the top ten. Sequencing input: blood. These receptors were taken from a woman younger than 45 with Graves' hyperthyroidism.

CDR3 in amino acids: CASSLVSSTDTQYF. In DNA, the CDR3 is TGTGCCAGCAGCTTGGTTAGTAGCACAGATACGCAGTATTTT. This chain uses TRBV5-4 with TRBJ2-3, with D hard to call. V lost 0 bases and J 0 bases, leaving 5 bases between the germline ends. The CDR3 runs 14 residues. Per germline, CDR1 SGHNT and CDR2 YYREEE (reference sequence).

There are a few counts of this clonotype. The chain combines TRBV5-8 with TRBJ2-2; 12 bases fit TRBD2. Trimming removed 3 bases from V and 0 bases from J; junction bases left unmatched: 9. The CDR3 consists of 19 residues. Germline CDR1 reads SGHTS; CDR2 reads YDEGEE. The CDR3 coding sequence is TGTGCCAGCAGCTCCATTGCGGGACTAGCGGGTACGAACACCGGGGAGCTGTTTTTT. This translates into CASSSIAGLAGTNTGELFF.

This clonotype was picked up many times. V is TRBV20-1 and J is TRBJ2-7; 10 positions match TRBD2. There are 15 residues in the CDR3. J was trimmed by 6 bases and V by 1 base; bases with no gene match: 9. Germline V gene sequence: CDR1 DFQATT, CDR2 SNEGSKA (reference sequence). In DNA, the CDR3 is TGCAGTGCTAGAGTTTGGAGCGGGAGGGCTGGCGAGCAGTACTTC. As protein: CSARVWSGRAGEQYF.